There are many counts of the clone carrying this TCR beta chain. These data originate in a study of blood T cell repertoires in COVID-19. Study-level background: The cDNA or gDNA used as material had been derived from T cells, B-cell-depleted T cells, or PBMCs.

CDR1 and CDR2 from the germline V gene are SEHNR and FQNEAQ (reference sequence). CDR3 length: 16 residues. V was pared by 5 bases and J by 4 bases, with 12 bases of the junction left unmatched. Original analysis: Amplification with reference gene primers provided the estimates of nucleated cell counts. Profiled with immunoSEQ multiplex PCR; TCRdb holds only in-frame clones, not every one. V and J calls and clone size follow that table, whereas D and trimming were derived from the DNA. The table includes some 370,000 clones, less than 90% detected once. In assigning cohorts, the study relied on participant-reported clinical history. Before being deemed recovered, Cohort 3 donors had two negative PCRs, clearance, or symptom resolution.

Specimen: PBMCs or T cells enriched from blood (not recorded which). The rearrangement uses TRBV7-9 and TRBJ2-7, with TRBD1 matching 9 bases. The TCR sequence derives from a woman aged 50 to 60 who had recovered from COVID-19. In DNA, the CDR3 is TGTGCCAGCAGCCTCACGGACAGGGGACAAAGATACGAGCAGTACTTC. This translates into CASSLTDRGQRYEQYF.